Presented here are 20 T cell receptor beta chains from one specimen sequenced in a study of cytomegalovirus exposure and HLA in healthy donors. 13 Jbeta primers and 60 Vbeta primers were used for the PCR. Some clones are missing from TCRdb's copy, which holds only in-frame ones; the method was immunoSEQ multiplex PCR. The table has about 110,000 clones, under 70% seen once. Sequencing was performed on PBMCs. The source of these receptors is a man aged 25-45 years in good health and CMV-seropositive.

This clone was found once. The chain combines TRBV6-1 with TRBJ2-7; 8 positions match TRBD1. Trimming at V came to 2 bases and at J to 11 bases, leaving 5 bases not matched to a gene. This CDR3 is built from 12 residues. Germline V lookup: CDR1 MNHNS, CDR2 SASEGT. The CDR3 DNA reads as TGTGCCAGCAGTGAAAGGACAGGGAAAAAGTACGTC. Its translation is CASSERTGKKYV.

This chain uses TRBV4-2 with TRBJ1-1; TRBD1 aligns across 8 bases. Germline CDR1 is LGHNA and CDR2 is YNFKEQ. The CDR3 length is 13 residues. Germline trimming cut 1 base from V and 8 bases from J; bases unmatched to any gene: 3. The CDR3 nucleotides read TGTGCCAGCAGCCAAGCAGGGGGCCACGAAGCTTTCTTT. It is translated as CASSQAGGHEAFF.

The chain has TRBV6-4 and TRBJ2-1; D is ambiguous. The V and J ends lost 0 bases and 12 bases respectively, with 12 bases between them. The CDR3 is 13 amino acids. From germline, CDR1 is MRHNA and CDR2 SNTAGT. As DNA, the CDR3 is TGTGCCAGCAGTGACTCGACGAGGTCGCGGCAGTTCTTC. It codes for CASSDSTRSRQFF.

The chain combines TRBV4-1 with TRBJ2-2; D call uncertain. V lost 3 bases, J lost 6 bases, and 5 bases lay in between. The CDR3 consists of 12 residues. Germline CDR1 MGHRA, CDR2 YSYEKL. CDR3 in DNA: TGCGCCAGCAGCCAGTGGCCCGGGGAGCTGTTTTTT. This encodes CASSQWPGELFF.

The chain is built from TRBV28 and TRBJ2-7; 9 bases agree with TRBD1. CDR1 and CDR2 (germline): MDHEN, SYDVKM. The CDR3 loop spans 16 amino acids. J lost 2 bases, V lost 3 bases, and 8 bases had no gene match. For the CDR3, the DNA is TGTGCCAGCAGTTTCAGTTCGGGACAGGGCACCTACGAGCAGTACGTC. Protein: CASSFSSGQGTYEQYV.

This CDR3 is CARSPKTGGRYEQYF. CDR3 DNA sequence: TGTGCCAGAAGCCCTAAGACAGGGGGCAGGTACGAGCAGTACTTC. The V call is TRBV7-5, the J call TRBJ2-7; no DNA check was done on the table's D call, TRBD1. TRBV7-5 is designated a pseudogene. This CDR3 comprises 15 residues.

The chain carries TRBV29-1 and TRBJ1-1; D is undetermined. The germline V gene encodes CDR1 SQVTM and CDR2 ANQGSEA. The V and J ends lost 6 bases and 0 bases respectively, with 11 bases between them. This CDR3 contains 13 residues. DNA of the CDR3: TGCAGCGTCCGACACCTCCTGAACACTGAAGCTTTCTTT. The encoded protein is CSVRHLLNTEAFF. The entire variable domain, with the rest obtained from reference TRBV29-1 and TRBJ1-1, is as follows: SAVISQKPSRDICQRGTSLTIQCQVDSQVTMMFWYRQQPGQSLTLIATANQGSEATYESGFVIDKFPISRPNLTFSTLTVSNMSPEDSSIYLCSVRHLLNTEAFFGQGTRLTVV.

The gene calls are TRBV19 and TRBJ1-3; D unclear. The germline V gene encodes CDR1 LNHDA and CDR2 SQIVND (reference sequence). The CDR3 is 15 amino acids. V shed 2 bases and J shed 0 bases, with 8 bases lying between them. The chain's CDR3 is CASSISYFSGNTIYF. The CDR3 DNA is TGTGCCAGTAGTATATCGTATTTCTCTGGAAACACCATATATTTT.

For the CDR3, the DNA is TGTGCCAGCAGCTTGGAGGGGAGACAGGCCTATGGCTACACCTTC. Its protein product is CASSLEGRQAYGYTF. The gene calls are TRBV5-6 and TRBJ1-2; a possible D gene is TRBD1 (6 bases). The CDR3 has 15 residues. Looked up from germline, CDR1 is SGHDT and CDR2 is YYEEEE. V was shortened by 0 bases and J by 4 bases, with 13 bases between the two germline ends.

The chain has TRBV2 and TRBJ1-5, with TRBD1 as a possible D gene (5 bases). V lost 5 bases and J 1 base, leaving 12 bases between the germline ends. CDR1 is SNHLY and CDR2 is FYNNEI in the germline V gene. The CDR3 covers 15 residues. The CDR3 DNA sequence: TGTGCCAGCAGTTGGGGGGGTCGGAGCAATCAGCCCCAGCATTTT. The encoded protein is CASSWGGRSNQPQHF.

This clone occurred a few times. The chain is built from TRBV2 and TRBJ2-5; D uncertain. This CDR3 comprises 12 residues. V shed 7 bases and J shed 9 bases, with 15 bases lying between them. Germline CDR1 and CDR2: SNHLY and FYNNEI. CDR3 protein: CASKYFYEAQYF. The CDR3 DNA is TGTGCCAGCAAATATTTCTACGAGGCCCAGTACTTC.

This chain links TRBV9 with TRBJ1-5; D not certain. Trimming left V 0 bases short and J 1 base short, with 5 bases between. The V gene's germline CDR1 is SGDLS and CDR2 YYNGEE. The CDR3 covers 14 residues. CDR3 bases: TGTGCCAGCAGCGTAGGACACAGCAATCAGCCCCAGCATTTT. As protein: CASSVGHSNQPQHF.

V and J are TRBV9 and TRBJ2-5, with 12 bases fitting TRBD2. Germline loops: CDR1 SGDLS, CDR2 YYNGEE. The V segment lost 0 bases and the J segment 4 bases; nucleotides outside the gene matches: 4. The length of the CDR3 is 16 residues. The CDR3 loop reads CASSVGLAGVGETQYF. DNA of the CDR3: TGTGCCAGCAGCGTAGGACTAGCGGGAGTAGGAGAGACCCAGTACTTC.

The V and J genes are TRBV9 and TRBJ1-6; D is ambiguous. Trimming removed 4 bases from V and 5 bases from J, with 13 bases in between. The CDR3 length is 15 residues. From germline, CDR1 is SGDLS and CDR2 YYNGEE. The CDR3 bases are TGTGCCAGCAGCTCCAGTAACAGCAATAATTCACCCCTCCACTTT. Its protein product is CASSSSNSNNSPLHF.

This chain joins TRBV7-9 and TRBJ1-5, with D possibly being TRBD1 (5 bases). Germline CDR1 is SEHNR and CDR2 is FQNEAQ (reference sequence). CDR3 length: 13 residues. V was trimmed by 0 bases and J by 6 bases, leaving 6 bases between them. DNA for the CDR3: TGTGCCAGCAGCTTAGCGCAGGGTCAGCCCCAGCATTTT. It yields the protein CASSLAQGQPQHF.

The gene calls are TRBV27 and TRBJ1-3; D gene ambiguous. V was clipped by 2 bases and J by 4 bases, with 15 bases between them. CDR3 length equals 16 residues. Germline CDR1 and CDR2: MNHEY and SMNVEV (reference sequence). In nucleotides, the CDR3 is TGTGCCAGCAGTTTAAAAAGTCGGGGAAGGGGAAACACCATATATTTT. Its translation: CASSLKSRGRGNTIYF.

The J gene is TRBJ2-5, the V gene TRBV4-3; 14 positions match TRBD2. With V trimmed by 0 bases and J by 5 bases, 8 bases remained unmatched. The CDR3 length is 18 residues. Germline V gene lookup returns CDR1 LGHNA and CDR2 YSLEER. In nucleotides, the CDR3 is TGCGCCAGCAGCCAAGATCGACTAGCGGGAGGGCCGATCGAGACCCAGTACTTC. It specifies CASSQDRLAGGPIETQYF.

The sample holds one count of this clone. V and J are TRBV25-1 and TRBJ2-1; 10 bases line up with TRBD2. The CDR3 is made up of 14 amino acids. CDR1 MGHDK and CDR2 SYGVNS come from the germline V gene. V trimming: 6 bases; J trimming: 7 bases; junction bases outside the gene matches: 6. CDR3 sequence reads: CASRRTSGVNEQFF. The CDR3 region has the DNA TGTGCCAGCAGAAGGACTAGCGGTGTAAATGAGCAGTTCTTC. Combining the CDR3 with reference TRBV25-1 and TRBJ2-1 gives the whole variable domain EADIYQTPRYLVIGTGKKITLECSQTMGHDKMYWYQQDPGMELHLIHYSYGVNSTEKGDLSSESTVSRIRTEHFPLTLESARPSHTSQYLCASRRTSGVNEQFFGPGTRLTVL.

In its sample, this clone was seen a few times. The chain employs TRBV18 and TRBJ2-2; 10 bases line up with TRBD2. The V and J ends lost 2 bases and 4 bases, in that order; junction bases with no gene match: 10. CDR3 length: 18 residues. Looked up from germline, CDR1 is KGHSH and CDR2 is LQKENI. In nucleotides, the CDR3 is TGTGCCAGCTCACCAAATCCCCCTAGCGGGAGTGGCACCGGGGAGCTGTTTTTT. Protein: CASSPNPPSGSGTGELFF. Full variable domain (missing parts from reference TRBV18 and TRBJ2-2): NAGVMQNPRHLVRRRGQEARLRCSPMKGHSHVYWYRQLPEEGLKFMVYLQKENIIDESGMPKERFSAEFPKEGPSILRIQQVVRGDSAAYFCASSPNPPSGSGTGELFFGEGSRLTVL.

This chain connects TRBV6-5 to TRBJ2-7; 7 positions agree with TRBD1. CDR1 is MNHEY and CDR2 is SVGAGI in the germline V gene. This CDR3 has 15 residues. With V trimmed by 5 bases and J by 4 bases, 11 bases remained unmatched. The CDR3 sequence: CASSPRQGRGYEQYV. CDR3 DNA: TGTGCCAGCAGTCCTAGACAGGGCCGAGGGTACGAGCAGTACGTC.